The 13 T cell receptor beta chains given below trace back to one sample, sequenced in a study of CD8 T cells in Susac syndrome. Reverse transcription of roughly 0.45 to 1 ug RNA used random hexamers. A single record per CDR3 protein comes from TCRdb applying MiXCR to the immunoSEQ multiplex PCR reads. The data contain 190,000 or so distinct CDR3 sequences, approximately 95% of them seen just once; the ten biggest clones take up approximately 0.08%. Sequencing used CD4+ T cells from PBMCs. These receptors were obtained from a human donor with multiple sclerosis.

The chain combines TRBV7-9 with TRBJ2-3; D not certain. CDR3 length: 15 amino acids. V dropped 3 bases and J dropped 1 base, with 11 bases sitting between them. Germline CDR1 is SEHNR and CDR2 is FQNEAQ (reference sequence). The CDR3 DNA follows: TGTGCCAGCAGCTTTCAGCCTAGTGGCACAGATACGCAGTATTTT. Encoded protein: CASSFQPSGTDTQYF.

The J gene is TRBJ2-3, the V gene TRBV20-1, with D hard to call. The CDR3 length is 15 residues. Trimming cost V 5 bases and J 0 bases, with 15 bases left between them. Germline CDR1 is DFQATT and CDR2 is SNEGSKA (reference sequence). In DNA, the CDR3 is TGCAGTGCTTACGTCCTTGGCGAAAGCACAGATACGCAGTATTTT. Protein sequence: CSAYVLGESTDTQYF.

The CDR3 is CSVGTGNLFF. CDR3 coding DNA: TGCAGCGTGGGAACAGGGAACCTGTTTTTT. The rearrangement joins TRBV29-1 to TRBJ1-4; D is perhaps TRBD1 (6 bases). The CDR3 runs 10 residues. The germline CDR1 and CDR2 sequences are SQVTM and ANQGSEA. V lost 6 bases, J lost 14 bases, and 13 bases lay in between.

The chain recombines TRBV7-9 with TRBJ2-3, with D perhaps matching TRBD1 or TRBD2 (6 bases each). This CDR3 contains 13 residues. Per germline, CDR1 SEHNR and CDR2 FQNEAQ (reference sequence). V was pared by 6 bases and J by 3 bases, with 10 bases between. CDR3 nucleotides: TGTGCCAGCAGACCGGGGGCTACAGATACGCAGTATTTT. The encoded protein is CASRPGATDTQYF.

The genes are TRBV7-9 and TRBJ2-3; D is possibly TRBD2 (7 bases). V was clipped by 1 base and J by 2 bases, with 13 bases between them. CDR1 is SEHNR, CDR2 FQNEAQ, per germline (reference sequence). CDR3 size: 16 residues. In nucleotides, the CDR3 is TGTGCCAGCAGCTTAGGGCTGGGGGGGGCCACAGATACGCAGTATTTT. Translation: CASSLGLGGATDTQYF.

This chain's CDR3 is CASSQGTSVFYEQYF. The CDR3 bases are TGTGCCAGCAGCCAAGGGACTAGCGTGTTCTACGAGCAGTACTTC. The chain is built from TRBV14 and TRBJ2-7; 9 bases fit TRBD2. The J segment lost 3 bases and the V segment lost 1 base, leaving 4 bases of the junction unmatched. The germline V gene has CDR1 SGHDN and CDR2 FVKESK. The length of the CDR3 is 15 residues.

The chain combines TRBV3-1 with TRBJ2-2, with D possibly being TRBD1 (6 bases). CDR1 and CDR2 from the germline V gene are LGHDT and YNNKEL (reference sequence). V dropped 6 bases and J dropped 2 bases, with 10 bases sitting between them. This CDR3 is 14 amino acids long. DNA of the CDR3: TGTGCCAGCAGGCCCAGGGGAAACACCGGGGAGCTGTTTTTT. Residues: CASRPRGNTGELFF.

The CDR3 DNA reads TGTGCCAGCAGCCTCCCTCAATCGGGTAATGAGCAGTTCTTC. This encodes CASSLPQSGNEQFF. The V gene is TRBV7-9, the J gene TRBJ2-1; D is unresolved. The CDR3 consists of 14 residues. The V and J ends lost 5 bases and 7 bases respectively, with 15 bases between them. The germline V gene has CDR1 SEHNR and CDR2 FQNEAQ (reference sequence).

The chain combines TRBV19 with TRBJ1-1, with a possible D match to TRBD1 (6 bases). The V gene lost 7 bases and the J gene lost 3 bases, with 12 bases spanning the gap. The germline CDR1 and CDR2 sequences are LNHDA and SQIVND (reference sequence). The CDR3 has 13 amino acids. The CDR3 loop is CASTLGQHTEAFF. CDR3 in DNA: TGTGCCAGTACCTTAGGACAGCACACTGAAGCTTTCTTT.

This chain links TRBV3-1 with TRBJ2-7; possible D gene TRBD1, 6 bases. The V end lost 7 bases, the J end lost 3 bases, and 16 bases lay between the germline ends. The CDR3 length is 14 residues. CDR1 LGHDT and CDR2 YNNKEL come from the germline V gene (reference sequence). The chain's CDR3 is CASTQGSGSYEQYF. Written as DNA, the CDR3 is TGTGCCAGCACCCAGGGGAGTGGGAGCTACGAGCAGTACTTC.

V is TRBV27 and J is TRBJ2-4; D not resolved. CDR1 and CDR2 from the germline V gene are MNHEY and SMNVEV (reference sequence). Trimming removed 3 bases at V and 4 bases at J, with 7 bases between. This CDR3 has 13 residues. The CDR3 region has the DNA TGTGCCAGCAGTTTCAACGGGAAAAACATTCAGTACTTC. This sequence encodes CASSFNGKNIQYF.

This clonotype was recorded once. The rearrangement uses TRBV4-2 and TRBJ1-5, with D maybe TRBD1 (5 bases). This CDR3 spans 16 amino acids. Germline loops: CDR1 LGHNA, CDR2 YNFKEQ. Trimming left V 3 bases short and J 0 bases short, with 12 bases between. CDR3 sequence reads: CASSQGPRDSNQPQHF. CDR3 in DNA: TGTGCCAGCAGCCAGGGACCCCGGGATAGCAATCAGCCCCAGCATTTT.

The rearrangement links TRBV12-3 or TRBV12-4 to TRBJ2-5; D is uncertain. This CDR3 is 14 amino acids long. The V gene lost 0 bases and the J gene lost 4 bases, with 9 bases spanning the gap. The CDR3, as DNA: TGTGCCAGCAGTTTAGCTTCGGGCGGAGAGACCCAGTACTTC. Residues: CASSLASGGETQYF.